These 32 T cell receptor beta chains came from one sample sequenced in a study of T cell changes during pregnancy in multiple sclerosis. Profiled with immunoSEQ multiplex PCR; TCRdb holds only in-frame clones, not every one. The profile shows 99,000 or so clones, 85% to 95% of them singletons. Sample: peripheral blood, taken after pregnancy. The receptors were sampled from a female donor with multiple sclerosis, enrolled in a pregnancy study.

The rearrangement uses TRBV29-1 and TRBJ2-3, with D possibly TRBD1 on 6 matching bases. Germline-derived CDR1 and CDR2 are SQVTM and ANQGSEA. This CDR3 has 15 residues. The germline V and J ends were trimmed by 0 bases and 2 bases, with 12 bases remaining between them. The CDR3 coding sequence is TGCAGCGTTGAAGATCCTCAGGGGAACACAGATACGCAGTATTTT. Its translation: CSVEDPQGNTDTQYF.

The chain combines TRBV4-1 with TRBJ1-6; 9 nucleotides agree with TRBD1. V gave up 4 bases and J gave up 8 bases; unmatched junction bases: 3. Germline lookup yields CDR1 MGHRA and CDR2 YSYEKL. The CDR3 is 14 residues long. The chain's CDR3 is CASSPDRGDSPLHF. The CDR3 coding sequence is TGCGCCAGCAGCCCGGACAGGGGTGATTCACCCCTCCACTTT.

The CDR3 sequence is CASTQGGSRYGYTF. The CDR3 coding sequence is TGTGCCAGCACGCAGGGAGGTTCGAGGTATGGCTACACCTTC. The chain combines TRBV6-6 with TRBJ1-2; possibly TRBD1 for D (5 bases). Trimming cost V 7 bases and J 5 bases, with 17 bases left between them. Germline V gene lookup returns CDR1 MNHNY and CDR2 SVGAGI (reference sequence). This CDR3 spans 14 amino acids.

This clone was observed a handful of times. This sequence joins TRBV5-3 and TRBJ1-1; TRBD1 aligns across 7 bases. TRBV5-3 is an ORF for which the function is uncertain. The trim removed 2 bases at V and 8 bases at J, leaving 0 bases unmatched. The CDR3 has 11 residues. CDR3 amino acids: CARSFRGEAFF. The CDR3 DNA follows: TGTGCCAGAAGCTTCAGGGGGGAAGCTTTCTTT.

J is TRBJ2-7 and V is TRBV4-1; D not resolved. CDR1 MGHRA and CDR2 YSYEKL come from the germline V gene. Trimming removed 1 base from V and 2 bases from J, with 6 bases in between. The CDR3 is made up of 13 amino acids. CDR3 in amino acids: CASSQGSTYEQYF. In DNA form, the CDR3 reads TGCGCCAGCAGCCAAGGGTCTACCTACGAGCAGTACTTC.

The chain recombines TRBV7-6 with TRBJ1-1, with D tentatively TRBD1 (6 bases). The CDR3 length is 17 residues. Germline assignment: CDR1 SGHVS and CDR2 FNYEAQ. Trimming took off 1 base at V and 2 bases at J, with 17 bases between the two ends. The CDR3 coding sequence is TGTGCCAGCAGCTTAGGACTTTTGGGCAGGGGAAACACTGAAGCTTTCTTT. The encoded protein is CASSLGLLGRGNTEAFF.

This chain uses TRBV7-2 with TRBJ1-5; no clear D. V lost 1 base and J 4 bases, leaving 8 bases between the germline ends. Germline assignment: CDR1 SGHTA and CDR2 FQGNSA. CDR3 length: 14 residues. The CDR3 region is CASSLGRVNQPQHF. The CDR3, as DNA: TGTGCCAGCAGCTTAGGCCGGGTTAATCAGCCCCAGCATTTT.

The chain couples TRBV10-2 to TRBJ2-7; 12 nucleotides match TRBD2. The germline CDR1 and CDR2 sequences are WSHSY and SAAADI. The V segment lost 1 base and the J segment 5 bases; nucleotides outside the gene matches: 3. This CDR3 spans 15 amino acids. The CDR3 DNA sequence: TGCGCCAGCAGTGAGTGGACTAGCGGGACGCACGAGCAGTACTTC. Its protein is CASSEWTSGTHEQYF.

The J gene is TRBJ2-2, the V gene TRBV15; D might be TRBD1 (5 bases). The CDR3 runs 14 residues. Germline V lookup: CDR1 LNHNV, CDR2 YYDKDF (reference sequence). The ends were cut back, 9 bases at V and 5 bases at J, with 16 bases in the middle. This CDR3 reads CATNRFRGTGELFF. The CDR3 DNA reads TGTGCCACGAACAGGTTTCGTGGGACCGGGGAGCTGTTTTTT.

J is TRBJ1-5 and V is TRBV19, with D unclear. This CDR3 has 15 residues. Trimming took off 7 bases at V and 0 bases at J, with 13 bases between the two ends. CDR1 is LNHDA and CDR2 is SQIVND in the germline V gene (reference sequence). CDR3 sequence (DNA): TGTGCCAGTACCCATCACGGGTTTAGCAATCAGCCCCAGCATTTT. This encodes CASTHHGFSNQPQHF.

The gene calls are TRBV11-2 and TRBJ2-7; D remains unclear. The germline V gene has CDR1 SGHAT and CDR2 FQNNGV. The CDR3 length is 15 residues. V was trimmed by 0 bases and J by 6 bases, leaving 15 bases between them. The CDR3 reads CASSLERSLSVEQYF. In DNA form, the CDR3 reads TGTGCCAGCAGCTTAGAGCGGAGCCTGTCAGTCGAGCAGTACTTC.

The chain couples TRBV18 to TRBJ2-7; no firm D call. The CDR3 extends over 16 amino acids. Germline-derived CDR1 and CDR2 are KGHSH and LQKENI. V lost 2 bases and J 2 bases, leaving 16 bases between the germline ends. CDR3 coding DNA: TGTGCCAGCTCACCATTTACCTTGGCAGGAACCTACGAGCAGTACTTC. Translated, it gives CASSPFTLAGTYEQYF.

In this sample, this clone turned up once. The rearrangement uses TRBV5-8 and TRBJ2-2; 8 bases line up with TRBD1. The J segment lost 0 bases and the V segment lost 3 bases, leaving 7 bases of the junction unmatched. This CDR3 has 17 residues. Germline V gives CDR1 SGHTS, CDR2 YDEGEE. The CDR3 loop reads CASSSLRTGTNTGELFF. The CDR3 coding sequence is TGTGCCAGCAGCTCGCTCCGGACAGGGACGAACACCGGGGAGCTGTTTTTT. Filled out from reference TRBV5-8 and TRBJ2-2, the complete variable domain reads EAGVTQSPTHLIKTRGQQATLRCSPISGHTSVYWYQQALGLGLQFLLWYDEGEERNRGNFPPRFSGRQFPNYSSELNVNALELEDSALYLCASSSLRTGTNTGELFFGEGSRLTVL.

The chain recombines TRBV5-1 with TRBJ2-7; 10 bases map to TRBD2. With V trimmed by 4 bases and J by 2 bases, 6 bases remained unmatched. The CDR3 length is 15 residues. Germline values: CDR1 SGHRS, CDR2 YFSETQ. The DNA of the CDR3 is TGCGCCAGCAGCATTAGCGGGAGGACCCCCTACGAGCAGTACTTC. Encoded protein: CASSISGRTPYEQYF.

CDR3 in DNA: TGTGCCAGCAGTTCTTTCCGGGGGGAAGACTATGGCTACACCTTC. It yields the protein CASSSFRGEDYGYTF. The gene calls are TRBV27 and TRBJ1-2; tentatively, D is TRBD1 (5 bases). V lost 4 bases, J lost 3 bases, and 15 bases lay in between. The CDR3 extends over 15 amino acids. CDR1 and CDR2 from the germline V gene are MNHEY and SMNVEV (reference sequence).

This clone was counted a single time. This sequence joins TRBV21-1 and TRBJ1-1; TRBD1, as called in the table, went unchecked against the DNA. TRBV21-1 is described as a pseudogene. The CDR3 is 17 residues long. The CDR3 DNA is TGTGCCAGCAGCCCCCAACACCGGGACAGGGGTTATACTGAAGCTTTCTTT. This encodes CASSPQHRDRGYTEAFF.

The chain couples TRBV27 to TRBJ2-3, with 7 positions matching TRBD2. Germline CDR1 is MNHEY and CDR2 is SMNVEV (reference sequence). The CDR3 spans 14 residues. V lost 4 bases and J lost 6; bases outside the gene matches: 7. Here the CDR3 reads CASSSPGLEDTQYF. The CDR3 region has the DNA TGTGCCAGCAGTTCCCCCGGACTAGAGGATACGCAGTATTTT.

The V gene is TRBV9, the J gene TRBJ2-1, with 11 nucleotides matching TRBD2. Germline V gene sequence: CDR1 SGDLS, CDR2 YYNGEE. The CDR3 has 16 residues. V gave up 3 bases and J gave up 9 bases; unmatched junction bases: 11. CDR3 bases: TGTGCCAGCAGCGCCCCCGGGACTAGCGGCCTCGGTGAGCAGTTCTTC. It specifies CASSAPGTSGLGEQFF.

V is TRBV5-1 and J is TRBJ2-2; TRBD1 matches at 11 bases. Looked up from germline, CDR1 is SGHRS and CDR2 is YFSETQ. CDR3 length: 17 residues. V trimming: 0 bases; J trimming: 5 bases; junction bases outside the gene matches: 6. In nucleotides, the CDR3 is TGCGCCAGCAGCTTGGCAGGACAGGGGGCAGGGACCGGGGAGCTGTTTTTT. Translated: CASSLAGQGAGTGELFF.

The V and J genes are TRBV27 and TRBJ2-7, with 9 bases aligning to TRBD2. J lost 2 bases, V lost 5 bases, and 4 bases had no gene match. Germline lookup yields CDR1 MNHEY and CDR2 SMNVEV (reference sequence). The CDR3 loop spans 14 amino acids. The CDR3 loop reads CASSTAGGAYEQYF. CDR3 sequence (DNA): TGTGCCAGCAGTACAGCGGGAGGAGCCTACGAGCAGTACTTC.

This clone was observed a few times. CDR3 loop: CSVGGVNTEAFF. CDR3 DNA: TGCAGCGTTGGAGGCGTTAACACTGAAGCTTTCTTT. J is TRBJ1-1 and V is TRBV29-1; D not certain. This CDR3 region has 12 residues. CDR1 is SQVTM and CDR2 is ANQGSEA in the germline V gene. V was shortened by 4 bases and J by 2 bases, with 8 bases between the two germline ends.

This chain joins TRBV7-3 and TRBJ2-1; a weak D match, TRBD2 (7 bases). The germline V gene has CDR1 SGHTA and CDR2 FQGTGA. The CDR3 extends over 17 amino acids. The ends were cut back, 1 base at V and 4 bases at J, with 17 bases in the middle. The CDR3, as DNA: TGTGCCAGCAGCTTAAGAGGGGGGGGAGTGGGTTACAATGAGCAGTTCTTC. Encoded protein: CASSLRGGGVGYNEQFF.

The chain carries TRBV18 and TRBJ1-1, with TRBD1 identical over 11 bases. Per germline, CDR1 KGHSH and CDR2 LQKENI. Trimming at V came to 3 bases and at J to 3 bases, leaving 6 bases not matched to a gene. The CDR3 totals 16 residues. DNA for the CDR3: TGTGCCAGCTCACCGAGGACAGGGGGCCTAGACACTGAAGCTTTCTTT. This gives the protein CASSPRTGGLDTEAFF.

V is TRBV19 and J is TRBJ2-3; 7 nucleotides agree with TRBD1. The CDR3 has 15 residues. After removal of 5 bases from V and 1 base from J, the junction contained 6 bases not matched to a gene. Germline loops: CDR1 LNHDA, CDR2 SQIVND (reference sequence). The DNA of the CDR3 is TGTGCCAGTAGTCGACAGGGTGGGGGCACAGATACGCAGTATTTT. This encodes CASSRQGGGTDTQYF.

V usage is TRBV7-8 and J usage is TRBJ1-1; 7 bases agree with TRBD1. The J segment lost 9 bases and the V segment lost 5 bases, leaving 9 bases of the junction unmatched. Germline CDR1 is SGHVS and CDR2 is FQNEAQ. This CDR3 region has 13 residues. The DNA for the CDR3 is TGTGCCAGCAGCCCGGACAGGCACAAAAAAGCTTTCTTT. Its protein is CASSPDRHKKAFF.

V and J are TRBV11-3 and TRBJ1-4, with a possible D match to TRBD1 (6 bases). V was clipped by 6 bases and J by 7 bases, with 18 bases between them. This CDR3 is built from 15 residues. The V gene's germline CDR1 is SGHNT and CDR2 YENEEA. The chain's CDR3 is CASRLVGGESEKLFF. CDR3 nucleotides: TGTGCCAGCAGATTGGTTGGGGGCGAGAGTGAAAAACTGTTTTTT. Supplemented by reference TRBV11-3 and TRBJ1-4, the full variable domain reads EAGVVQSPRYKIIEKKQPVAFWCNPISGHNTLYWYLQNLGQGPELLIRYENEEAVDDSQLPKDRFSAERLKGVDSTLKIQPAELGDSAVYLCASRLVGGESEKLFFGSGTQLSVL.

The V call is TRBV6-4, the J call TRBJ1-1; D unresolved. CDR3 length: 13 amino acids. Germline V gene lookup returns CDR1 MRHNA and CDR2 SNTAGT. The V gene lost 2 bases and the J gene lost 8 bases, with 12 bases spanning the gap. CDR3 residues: CASSDQDLAEAFF. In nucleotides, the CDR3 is TGTGCCAGCAGTGACCAAGACCTAGCCGAAGCTTTCTTT.

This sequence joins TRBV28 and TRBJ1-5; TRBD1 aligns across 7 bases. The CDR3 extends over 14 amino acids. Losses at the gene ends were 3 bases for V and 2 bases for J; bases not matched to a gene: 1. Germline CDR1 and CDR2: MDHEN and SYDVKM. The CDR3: CASSFGTGNQPQHF. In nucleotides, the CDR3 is TGTGCCAGCAGTTTTGGGACAGGCAATCAGCCCCAGCATTTT.

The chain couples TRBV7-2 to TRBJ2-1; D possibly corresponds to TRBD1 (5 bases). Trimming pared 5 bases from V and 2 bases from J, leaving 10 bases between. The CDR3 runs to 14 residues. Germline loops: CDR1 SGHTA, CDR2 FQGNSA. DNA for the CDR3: TGTGCCAGCAGCAGGGGATTTACCTACAATGAGCAGTTCTTC. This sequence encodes CASSRGFTYNEQFF.

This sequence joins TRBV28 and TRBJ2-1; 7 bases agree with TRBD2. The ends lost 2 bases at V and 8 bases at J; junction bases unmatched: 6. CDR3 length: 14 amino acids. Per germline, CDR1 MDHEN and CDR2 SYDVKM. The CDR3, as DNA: TGTGCCAGCAGTTTAGGACTAGTAAGCTATGAGCAGTTCTTC. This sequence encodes CASSLGLVSYEQFF.

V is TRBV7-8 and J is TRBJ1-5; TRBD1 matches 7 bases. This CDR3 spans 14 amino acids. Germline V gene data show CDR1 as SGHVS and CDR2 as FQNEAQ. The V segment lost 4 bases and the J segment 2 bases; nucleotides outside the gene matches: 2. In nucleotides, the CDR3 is TGTGCCAGCAGCTCCGGACAGGGCAATCAGCCCCAGCATTTT. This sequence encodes CASSSGQGNQPQHF.

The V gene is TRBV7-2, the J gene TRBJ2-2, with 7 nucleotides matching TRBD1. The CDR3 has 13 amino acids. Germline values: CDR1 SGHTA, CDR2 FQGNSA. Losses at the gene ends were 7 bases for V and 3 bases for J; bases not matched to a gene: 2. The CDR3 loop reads CASNDRDTGELFF. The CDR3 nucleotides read TGTGCCAGCAACGACAGGGACACCGGGGAGCTGTTTTTT.